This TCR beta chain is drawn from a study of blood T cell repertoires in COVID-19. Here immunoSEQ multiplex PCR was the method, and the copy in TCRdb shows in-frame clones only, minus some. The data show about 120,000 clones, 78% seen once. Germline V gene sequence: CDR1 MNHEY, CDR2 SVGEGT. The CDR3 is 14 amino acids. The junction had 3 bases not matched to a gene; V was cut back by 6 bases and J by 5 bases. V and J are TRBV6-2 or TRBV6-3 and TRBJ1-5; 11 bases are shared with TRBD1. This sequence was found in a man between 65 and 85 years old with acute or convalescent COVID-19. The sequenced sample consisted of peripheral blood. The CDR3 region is CASSPDRGHQPQHF. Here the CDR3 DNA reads TGTGCCAGCAGCCCGGACAGGGGGCATCAGCCCCAGCATTTT.